This TCR beta chain emerged from a study of long-term antiretroviral therapy in people with HIV (dated by TCRdb to the early 2020s). Describing the broader study: The earliest samples were collected roughly a decade before the 2015 WHO recommendation for immediate ART, at a time when ART was usually postponed until CD4 counts fell. Of the roughly 27 participants with HIV, roughly 10 were female. No cross-contamination during QIAcube processing was shown when test extractions of a monoclonal T-cell line were performed alongside 30 to 40 polyclonal samples. A retrospective serial study tested whether ART initiation and durable HIV suppression were associated with changes in peripheral blood TRB repertoire composition and diversity. From 30 adults with confirmed HIV infection, the cohort provided 192 cryopreserved PBMC samples, gathered serially across a mean of around 6 years (range 1-12).

Inclusion was restricted to participants for whom at least one PBMC sample before ART initiation and at least two post-ART samples were available. Treatment was received in the United States of America by all participants with HIV. Cryopreserved samples of about 1-11 million PBMC were thawed and washed before DNA extraction. At the time of the earliest PBMC sample, participants with HIV were aged between about 20 and 55 years. Each participant contributed PBMC samples from 1-4 timepoints before ART initiation and 2-8 timepoints after ART initiation, with a median of 7 samples. Serial HIV viral load, CD4+ T-cell count, ART history and demographic data were obtained for every participant. A Qiagen kit on a QIAcube was used to extract genomic DNA from unsorted PBMC, with samples processed in batches of 12. Summary of the overall study and its limitations: Compared with controls, HIV repertoires had narrower CDR3 length ranges, and the network structure pointed to an antigen-experienced repertoire that shifted only slightly toward naive after ART. The repertoire was dominated across all time points by expanded TRB clones identified before ART initiation, although this dominance was seen to fluctuate and to decrease in many PLHIV after ART. Starting ART was linked to a significant rise in TRB diversity, yet even after long-term ART the diversity remained significantly lower than in transplant donor controls. The samples span the years 2004 to 2017, and the ART regimens used may be less effective than current regimens. Limited PBMC availability meant only the TCR beta chain was sequenced, without alpha chain pairing. Inferences about post-ART repertoire changes were limited because no data were available on ART adherence, viral resistance or therapy changes. Because pre-ART samples had limited cell numbers, unsorted PBMC were profiled rather than sorted CD4+ and CD8+ T cells.

The immunoSEQ hsTCRB v3.0 assay was used at survey level resolution to sequence the TRB variable region. The targeted TRB sequencing depth was about 35,000-55,000 T-cell genomes per sample. An Illumina MiSeq with a v3 150-cycle kit was used to sequence the pooled TRB libraries. On the study's bioinformatics: Analysis of repertoires was carried out in R inside a reproducible Nextflow workflow spanning QC, data transformation and analysis. LymphoSeq2, an R package for AIRR-Seq data exploration, was used to implement custom analyses. A few samples yielding fewer than 5000 total TRB sequences were excluded, leaving over 150 analyzed HIV repertoires. Among the 180 to 200 HIV repertoires that were kept, around 60 were collected before ART initiation and roughly 130 were collected after ART initiation. Each repertoire was downsampled to 5000 TRB nucleotide sequences, and summary statistics were averaged across 100 downsampling iterations. TRB sequences were retained for analysis only if CDR3 regions of at least seven amino acids were present. Two measures captured diversity: a Shannon entropy-derived clonality score and the Gini coefficient. In repertoire networks, the top 5000 CDR3 amino acid sequences were linked whenever an edit distance of one separated two sequences. Antigen specificity groups and MHC restriction were predicted for TRB CDR3 amino acid sequences with GLIPH2. To flag known CMV, EBV, HIV or tissue antigen associations, CDR3 amino acid sequences were matched against VDJdb and McPAS-TCR. Pre-ART, post-ART and control groups were compared with Wilcoxon signed-rank tests and Holm-Bonferroni correction. TCRdb mirrors the immuneACCESS table, restricted to in-frame sequences. Some clones are absent from its copies; in checked studies, under half trace to an unresolved V gene, and the reason for the others is unknown. The V and J calls and the clone size are those of that table, but D and trimming were determined from the DNA. Recorded for this sample are over 15,000 clones; about four fifths of them occurred a single time. The leading ten clones occupy under 7.5% of the sample.

This clone was found a few times. No cognate antigen has been identified for it. No quality values exist for individual bases; no much larger clone is one base distant. The CDR3 numbers 15 residues from cysteine through phenylalanine. CDR3 DNA only is kept here, 45 bases in frame from base 1. V is clipped by 6 bases and J by 1 base, and the sequence between their germline boundaries is 15 bases long. The germline V gene supplies CDR1 MNHEY and CDR2 SVGAGI. Sequencing was performed on unsorted PBMCs, taken at the start of antiretroviral therapy, before treatment. The receptor's source is a man aged 18 to 29 with HIV. The chain is encoded by TRBV6-5 joined to TRBJ1-2; the D gene identity is not certain. The CDR3 reads CASSLGRTINYGYTF. The DNA sequence reads TGTGCCAGCAGCCTCGGAAGGACGATTAACTATGGCTACACCTTC.